These T cell receptor beta chains were read from a single sample in a study of patients and donors after allogeneic stem cell transplantation. In TCRdb, the RT-PCR reads were re-called with MiXCR into one record per CDR3 protein. The table lists 920,000 or so distinct CDR3 sequences, roughly 18% of them singletons. Sequencing was performed on blood, either unsorted or a sorted T cell fraction (not recorded which). The source is a human donor who was either an allogeneic HSCT recipient or a stem cell or donor lymphocyte infusion donor (not recorded which). It is not recorded whose cells these are; they may come from a transplant donor. Both conserved end residues are part of each CDR3. The D gene is left open where the match is weak. Only some rows state a clone size, as once, few, many or a class for expanded clones.

TRBJ1-1 - - 16 TRBV2 TGTGCCAGCATCCACCGTGAGTTGCACTGGAACACTGAAGCTTTCTTT CASIHRELHWNTEAFF
TRBJ2-3 - - 15 TRBV3-1 TGTGCCAGCAGCCATCACTTTGGGGGCCCAGATACGCAGTATTTT CASSHHFGGPDTQYF
TRBJ2-1 - - 14 TRBV7-9 TGTGCCAGCACCTCGACAGGATCCTACAATGAGCAGTTCTTC CASTSTGSYNEQFF
TRBJ2-1 TRBD2 few 15 TRBV19 TGTGCCACTACTCTAGCGGGGCACATTCTGAATGAGCAGTTCTTC CATTLAGHILNEQFF
TRBJ2-7 - few 12 TRBV20-1 TGCAGTGCTAGAGCGGGTACCTACGAGCAGTACTTC CSARAGTYEQYF
TRBJ2-1 TRBD2 - 15 TRBV6-5 TGTGCCAGCAGTTTCGGGACTAGCGTATACAATGAGCAGTTCTTC CASSFGTSVYNEQFF
TRBJ2-1 - - 15 TRBV4-1 TGCGCCAGCAGCCAAACAGATGGACGGACGAATGAGCAGTTCTTC CASSQTDGRTNEQFF
TRBJ2-7 TRBD2 few 14 TRBV20-1 TGCAGTGCCTTACGTGGCGGGGGGGCCTACGAGCAGTACTTC CSALRGGGAYEQYF
TRBJ2-5 - few 15 TRBV29-1 TGCAGCGTCCAAAAAGGGTCAGGTATGGAAGAGACCCAGTACTTC CSVQKGSGMEETQYF
TRBJ1-5 - few 15 TRBV6-2/TRBV6-3 TGTGCCAGCAGTTACACGGGTTCCGGTGGCCAGCCCCAGCATTTT CASSYTGSGGQPQHF
TRBJ2-7 - once 15 TRBV20-1 TGCAGTGCTAGAGACGTGGGTAGCGCATCCTACGAGCAGTACTTC CSARDVGSASYEQYF
TRBJ1-1 - many 11 TRBV12-3/TRBV12-4 TGTGCCAGCAGTTTCAGTCTTTCAGCTTTCTTT CASSFSLSAFF
TRBJ1-4 - many 15 TRBV15 TGTGCCACCAGCAGAGATCTCTCAGCCGGAGGAAAACTGTTTTTT CATSRDLSAGGKLFF
TRBJ1-1 TRBD1 many 13 TRBV12-3/TRBV12-4 TGTGCCAGCAGTACCGGACAGGGACTACGGGCTTTCTTT CASSTGQGLRAFF
TRBJ2-5 - few 15 TRBV5-6 TGTGCCAGCAGCTTGCGGACAGGGAGGGAGGTGACCCAGTACTTC CASSLRTGREVTQYF
TRBJ1-1 TRBD1 - 15 TRBV7-8 TGTGCCAGCAGCTTATCGACAGGGTCTAACACTGAAGCTTTCTTT CASSLSTGSNTEAFF
TRBJ2-1 TRBD2 few 16 TRBV24-1 TGTGCCACCAGTGACCCTAAGCGGGGGGGCACGGATGAGCAGTTCTTC CATSDPKRGGTDEQFF
TRBJ2-7 - few 16 TRBV10-3 TGTGCCATCAGTGAGACTCAGGGACGGTGGATCTTAGAGCAGTACTTC CAISETQGRWILEQYF
TRBJ2-3 - - 15 TRBV29-1 TGCAGCGTCCAGGCCAGCACCGCTAGCACAGATACGCAGTATTTT CSVQASTASTDTQYF
TRBJ2-3 TRBD1 - 16 TRBV18 TGTGCCAGCTCACCCGGCAGGACAGGAGGCACAGATACGCAGTATTTT CASSPGRTGGTDTQYF
TRBJ2-7 - - 13 TRBV9 TGTGCCAGCAACAACGGACTCAGAGACGAGCAGTACTTC CASNNGLRDEQYF
TRBJ2-3 - - 16 TRBV6-5 TGTGCCAGCAGTTACGCAGGCAGGGATGGTCCAGATACGCAGTATTTT CASSYAGRDGPDTQYF
TRBJ1-1 - many 13 TRBV6-1 TGTGCCAGCAGTCGGGGAATGAACACTGAAGCTTTCTTT CASSRGMNTEAFF
TRBJ2-5 TRBD2 - 13 TRBV20-1 TGCAGTATTCTAGCGGGAGGGGGAGAGACCCAGTACTTC CSILAGGGETQYF
TRBJ1-2 - - 16 TRBV27 TGTGCCAGCAGTGCACGGCGCGGGCGAAACTTCTATGGCTACACCTTC CASSARRGRNFYGYTF
TRBJ1-1 TRBD1 - 16 TRBV9 TGTGCCAGCAGCGTCTCCCCAGGGGGGGCGAACACTGAAGCTTTCTTT CASSVSPGGANTEAFF
TRBJ2-2 - few 13 TRBV4-1 TGCGCCAGCAGCCATGGAAACACCGGGGAGCTGTTTTTT CASSHGNTGELFF
TRBJ2-1 TRBD2 few 17 TRBV7-2 TGTGCCAGCAGCTTCATTAGCGGGGGCGCGGGGTACAATGAGCAGTTCTTC CASSFISGGAGYNEQFF
TRBJ1-2 - few 16 TRBV2 TGTGCCAGCAGCCAAAGTATCTCCATTACCCCGTCTGGCTACACCTTC CASSQSISITPSGYTF
TRBJ2-1 - - 13 TRBV11-1 TGTGCCAGCAGCCCAAGGCCTGGGGTAGAGCAGTTCTTC CASSPRPGVEQFF
TRBJ2-1 - - 16 TRBV7-8 TGTGCCAGCAGCTTAGTCGGTGGGAGGATATTCAATGAGCAGTTCTTC CASSLVGGRIFNEQFF
TRBJ2-3 - once 15 TRBV6-1 TGTGCCAGCAGTGGTTGGGGGGGGGGCCTAGATACGCAGTATTTT CASSGWGGGLDTQYF
TRBJ2-1 - few 16 TRBV18 TGTGCCAGCTCACCACGTGGGACTGGCTCACACAATGAGCAGTTCTTC CASSPRGTGSHNEQFF
TRBJ2-1 TRBD2 few 14 TRBV20-1 TGCAGTGCTCCTCGACTAGCGGGGGCAAATGAGCAGTTCTTC CSAPRLAGANEQFF
TRBJ2-7 - - 14 TRBV21-1 TGTGCCAGCAGCGGGACAGGGGGTCGATACGAGCAGTACTTC CASSGTGGRYEQYF
TRBJ2-3 - few 14 TRBV6-2/TRBV6-3 TGTGCCAGCAACCCGTTAGGGTCACCCGATACGCAGTATTTT CASNPLGSPDTQYF
TRBJ1-6 - few 15 TRBV2 TGTGCCAGCAGTGACAGTTTTAATGGAAATTCACCCCTCCACTTT CASSDSFNGNSPLHF
TRBJ2-5 - - 13 TRBV30 TGTGCCTGGAGAGGGGGGCGGCAAGAGACCCAGTACTTC CAWRGGRQETQYF
TRBJ1-1 - - 13 TRBV10-3 TGTGCCATCAGTGAGGGGGCGATCACTGAAGCTTTCTTT CAISEGAITEAFF
TRBJ2-7 TRBD2 - 17 TRBV3-1 TGTGCCAGCAGCCCGACCAAGACTAGCGACTATTCCTACGAGCAGTACTTC CASSPTKTSDYSYEQYF
TRBJ1-2 - - 13 TRBV29-1 TGCAGCGTTTTGAAGGGACACACCTATGGCTACACCTTC CSVLKGHTYGYTF
TRBJ2-7 TRBD1 few 15 TRBV9 TGTGCCAGCAGCGAGGCGACAGGGGTATTCTACGAGCAGTACTTC CASSEATGVFYEQYF